What follows are 11 T cell receptor beta chains derived from one specimen sequenced in a study of regulatory T cells in long-lasting Graves disease. Time point indicated: newly diagnosed GD, antithyroid drugs for less than 3 months. Scientists built the TCR library using RNA that was extracted from PBMCs. The authors built TCR beta libraries using iRepertoire HTBI primers and Arm-PCR of CDR3 regions. TCRdb analysed the multiplex PCR reads with MiXCR anew, one entry per CDR3 protein. The data show under 800,000 distinct CDR3 sequences, roughly 16% seen once. Another study also made use of these data, one on T cells in Graves' hyperthyroidism and ophthalmopathy.

Specimen: peripheral blood mononuclear cells (PBMCs), collected at new diagnosis, from a patient treated with antithyroid drugs. Receptors were obtained from a young woman with Graves disease.

V is TRBV5-1 and J is TRBJ2-1; TRBD2 matches at 15 bases. Germline CDR1 is SGHRS and CDR2 is YFSETQ. The V segment lost 4 bases and the J segment 4 bases; nucleotides outside the gene matches: 9. The CDR3 is made up of 18 amino acids. The CDR3 reads CASSPAGTSGRRYNEQFF. CDR3 DNA: TGCGCCAGCAGCCCTGCCGGGACTAGCGGGAGGCGATACAATGAGCAGTTCTTC.

This clonotype was detected ten times or more. V usage is TRBV29-1 and J usage is TRBJ2-3; D not resolved. This CDR3 region has 12 residues. V was trimmed by 5 bases and J by 1 base, leaving 7 bases between them. Germline assignment: CDR1 SQVTM and CDR2 ANQGSEA. The CDR3 coding sequence is TGCAGCGTTAATCCCCGCACAGATACGCAGTATTTT. The encoded protein is CSVNPRTDTQYF.

This clonotype was found a few times. The chain joins TRBV4-1 to TRBJ2-1; 15 bases agree with TRBD2. CDR1 MGHRA and CDR2 YSYEKL come from the germline V gene. The V and J ends lost 4 bases and 8 bases, in that order; junction bases with no gene match: 6. The CDR3 consists of 16 residues. The CDR3 nucleotides are TGCGCCAGCAGCCGCCTGGGACTAGCGGGAGGCGATGAGCAGTTCTTC. Its translation is CASSRLGLAGGDEQFF.

The chain couples TRBV18 to TRBJ2-1; maybe TRBD2 (6 bases). Germline V CDR1 and CDR2: KGHSH, LQKENI. The CDR3 length is 16 residues. The V gene lost 4 bases and the J gene lost 8 bases, with 21 bases spanning the gap. The CDR3 coding sequence is TGTGCCAGCTCACGAATCCGGGAGTCTTACGGCCATGAGCAGTTCTTC. It specifies CASSRIRESYGHEQFF.

This clonotype was observed at least ten times. The chain joins TRBV3-1 to TRBJ2-3, with TRBD2 identical over 7 bases. Germline CDR1 LGHDT, CDR2 YNNKEL (reference sequence). This CDR3 contains 14 residues. V was clipped by 6 bases and J by 6 bases; unmatched bases: 9. The CDR3 sequence is CASRPHAGADTQYF. The CDR3 bases are TGTGCCAGCAGACCCCACGCGGGAGCTGATACGCAGTATTTT.

This clonotype was seen at least ten times. The V and J genes are TRBV7-8 and TRBJ2-1, with D unresolved. The germline CDR1 and CDR2 sequences are SGHVS and FQNEAQ. CDR3 length equals 18 residues. Between the trimmed V and J ends, which lost 2 bases and 2 bases, there was a span of 19 bases. The CDR3: CASSLLFRAEGPYNEQFF. CDR3 sequence (DNA): TGTGCCAGCAGCTTATTGTTTCGTGCGGAAGGTCCCTACAATGAGCAGTTCTTC.

Only a few counts were recorded for this clonotype. The chain combines TRBV5-4 with TRBJ1-2; D is uncertain. Trimming cost V 2 bases and J 9 bases, with 17 bases left between them. The CDR3 is made up of 14 amino acids. Germline V lookup: CDR1 SGHNT, CDR2 YYREEE (reference sequence). In DNA, the CDR3 is TGTGCCAGCAGCTTTGAGCTAGGCCGTTCGAGCTACACCTTC. Its translation is CASSFELGRSSYTF.

This clonotype showed up just a few times. The chain has TRBV5-6 and TRBJ2-1, with 10 bases identical to TRBD2. There are 16 residues in the CDR3. Losses at the gene ends were 4 bases for V and 5 bases for J; bases not matched to a gene: 9. The germline V gene encodes CDR1 SGHDT and CDR2 YYEEEE. CDR3 DNA sequence: TGTGCCAGCAGCCCTACACTAGCGGGGCCCAACAATGAGCAGTTCTTC. Translating gives CASSPTLAGPNNEQFF. The entire variable domain, with the rest obtained from reference TRBV5-6 and TRBJ2-1, is as follows: DAGVTQSPTHLIKTRGQQVTLRCSPKSGHDTVSWYQQALGQGPQFIFQYYEEEERQRGNFPDRFSGHQFPNYSSELNVNALLLGDSALYLCASSPTLAGPNNEQFFGPGTRLTVL.

The chain combines TRBV30 with TRBJ1-6; maybe TRBD1 (6 bases). Germline V gene data show CDR1 as GTSNPN and CDR2 as SVGIG (reference sequence). The CDR3 spans 14 residues. The germline V and J ends were trimmed by 5 bases and 10 bases, with 18 bases remaining between them. CDR3 residues: CAWGGPGAQSPLHF. Written as DNA, the CDR3 is TGTGCCTGGGGGGGCCCCGGGGCTCAATCACCCCTCCACTTT.

This clonotype appeared a single time. The gene calls are TRBV30 and TRBJ2-1; perhaps TRBD2 as D (5 bases). The CDR3 totals 13 residues. The germline V and J ends were trimmed by 0 bases and 6 bases, with 9 bases remaining between them. Germline V gene sequence: CDR1 GTSNPN, CDR2 SVGIG (reference sequence). This CDR3 reads CAWSVLLANEQFF. CDR3 nucleotides: TGTGCCTGGAGTGTACTTCTAGCCAATGAGCAGTTCTTC.

This clonotype has ten or more counts. The chain carries TRBV2 and TRBJ1-4, with no clear D. There are 11 residues in the CDR3. Trimming pared 1 base from V and 16 bases from J, leaving 10 bases between. In germline, CDR1 is SNHLY, CDR2 FYNNEI. The CDR3 loop reads CASSEEVRPFF. For the CDR3, the DNA is TGTGCCAGCAGTGAAGAGGTCAGGCCGTTTTTT.